The source of this TCR beta chain is a study of cytotoxic CD8 clonotypes in ibrutinib-treated CLL. Study-wide context: Outcomes included around 25 partial and 2 complete responses; after median roughly 66 months, approximately 14 stayed remitted and some twelve progressed. There were, on average, about 250,000 productive templates and around 90,000 productive rearrangements per sample. The study, taken as a whole, reports: Clonality went up at ibrutinib response and then declined back toward baseline at progression. Rare overall, public clonotypes shrank or held steady under therapy.

Some clones are missing from TCRdb's copy, which holds only in-frame ones; the method was immunoSEQ multiplex PCR. The sample has 200,000 to 250,000 clones, 70% to 75% seen once. The V segment lost 6 bases and the J segment 0 bases; nucleotides outside the gene matches: 8. CDR1 and CDR2 (germline): MNHEY, SVGAGI. The CDR3 length is 15 residues. This clone has just a few counts. Its antigen is not identified. This specimen consisted of PBMCs, obtained after 12 months of ibrutinib treatment. The gene calls are TRBV6-5 and TRBJ2-7; 7 bases fit TRBD1. The sequence was collected from a human donor with chronic lymphocytic leukemia. In DNA, the CDR3 is TGTGCCAGCAGCTCCGGGACAGCGAGCTCCTACGAGCAGTACTTC. Amino acid sequence: CASSSGTASSYEQYF.